Below are 24 T cell receptor beta chains sequenced from a single sample in a study of OX40 agonist ivuxolimab in advanced cancers. TCRdb's copy holds only in-frame clones and misses some; the assay was immunoSEQ multiplex PCR. The data show about 81,000 clones, around 84% seen once. This sample comprised CD4+ or CD8+ T cells sorted from blood, obtained in a trial of the OX40 agonist ivuxolimab. All receptors come from an adult with an advanced solid tumor such as melanoma, head and neck, liver or kidney cancer.

This chain uses TRBV7-9 with TRBJ2-7; 9 positions match TRBD1. Germline V gene data show CDR1 as SEHNR and CDR2 as FQNEAQ (reference sequence). This CDR3 is built from 15 residues. V was pared by 5 bases and J by 4 bases, with 9 bases of the junction left unmatched. CDR3 residues: CASSQRQGDSYEQYF. The DNA for the CDR3 is TGTGCCAGCAGCCAAAGACAGGGGGATTCGTACGAGCAGTACTTC.

The chain uses TRBV2 and TRBJ2-7, with TRBD2 matching over 13 bases. Looked up from germline, CDR1 is SNHLY and CDR2 is FYNNEI. Germline trimming cut 6 bases from V and 1 base from J; bases unmatched to any gene: 3. The CDR3 is 15 amino acids. The CDR3 DNA is TGTGCCAGCAGCCCGGGACTAGCGGGATCCTACGAGCAGTACTTC. Amino acids: CASSPGLAGSYEQYF.

This clone has only a few counts. The genes are TRBV11-3 and TRBJ2-2, with 9 bases identical to TRBD1. The trim removed 6 bases at V and 6 bases at J, leaving 5 bases unmatched. Per germline, CDR1 SGHNT and CDR2 YENEEA. This CDR3 is 14 amino acids long. CDR3 residues: CASRPGTGSGELFF. The CDR3 DNA sequence: TGTGCCAGCAGACCGGGGACAGGGTCCGGGGAGCTGTTTTTT.

The rearrangement uses TRBV10-3 and TRBJ2-1; 12 bases are a match to TRBD2. Unmatched junction bases numbered 2, after V lost 5 bases and J lost 0 bases. The CDR3 runs 16 residues. Germline CDR1 reads ENHRY; CDR2 reads SYGVKD. For the CDR3, the DNA is TGTGCCATCAGTCTGACTAGCGGGAGCTCCTACAATGAGCAGTTCTTC. Encoded protein: CAISLTSGSSYNEQFF.

This clone was counted between two and nine times. This chain uses TRBV5-6 with TRBJ2-3; D may correspond to TRBD1 or TRBD2 (5 bases each). The germline V gene encodes CDR1 SGHDT and CDR2 YYEEEE. V was pared by 1 base and J by 2 bases, with 14 bases between. The CDR3 covers 16 residues. The CDR3 nucleotides read TGTGCCAGCAGCTTGCGCCCCGGGACCTACACAGATACGCAGTATTTT. Translation: CASSLRPGTYTDTQYF.

The rearrangement joins TRBV5-8 to TRBJ2-2; 9 bases are shared with TRBD1. The V and J ends lost 6 bases and 7 bases, in that order; junction bases with no gene match: 13. In germline, CDR1 is SGHTS, CDR2 YDEGEE. The length of the CDR3 is 16 residues. Written as DNA, the CDR3 is TGTGCCAGCAATGGTCGGATGGACAGGGGACGCGGGGAGCTGTTTTTT. Protein sequence: CASNGRMDRGRGELFF.

The chain joins TRBV27 to TRBJ2-3; unclear D gene. Per germline, CDR1 MNHEY and CDR2 SMNVEV (reference sequence). Trimming took 2 bases from V and 2 from J, leaving 5 bases between them. This CDR3 contains 13 residues. CDR3 nucleotides: TGTGCCAGCAGTTTACCCCCCACAGATACGCAGTATTTT. Protein: CASSLPPTDTQYF.

V gene TRBV7-6 combines with J gene TRBJ2-1; 8 nucleotides align to TRBD2. CDR3 length: 16 amino acids. Germline V gene data show CDR1 as SGHVS and CDR2 as FNYEAQ. V lost 5 bases and J lost 2; bases outside the gene matches: 8. The DNA of the CDR3 is TGTGCCAGCAGCCGGGGGGGGCGGGCCGCCTACAATGAGCAGTTCTTC. Protein product: CASSRGGRAAYNEQFF.

This chain connects TRBV2 to TRBJ2-6; TRBD2 might be the D (6 bases). V was pared by 6 bases and J by 0 bases, with 15 bases between. CDR3 size: 17 residues. The germline CDR1 and CDR2 sequences are SNHLY and FYNNEI. CDR3 DNA: TGTGCCAGCAGACCGATGGGGGGATCCTCTGGGGCCAACGTCCTGACTTTC. It translates to CASRPMGGSSGANVLTF. The full variable domain, rest sourced from reference TRBV2 and TRBJ2-6, is EPEVTQTPSHQVTQMGQEVILRCVPISNHLYFYWYRQILGQKVEFLVSFYNNEISEKSEIFDDQFSVERPDGSNFTLKIRSTKLEDSAMYFCASRPMGGSSGANVLTFGAGSRLTVL.

The gene calls are TRBV2 and TRBJ2-1; TRBD2 aligns across 7 bases. V gave up 4 bases and J gave up 1 base; unmatched junction bases: 7. The CDR3 runs to 16 residues. The germline gives CDR1 SNHLY, CDR2 FYNNEI. The CDR3 DNA follows: TGTGCCAGCAGTGGAGCTGGGGGGGTATCCTACAATGAGCAGTTCTTC. It translates to CASSGAGGVSYNEQFF.

The rearrangement links TRBV18 to TRBJ2-3; unclear D gene. The length of the CDR3 is 14 residues. Trimming shortened V by 2 bases and J by 1 base, and 7 bases separated the two germline ends. CDR1 and CDR2 from the germline V gene are KGHSH and LQKENI. The CDR3 is CASSPTLGTDTQYF. In DNA, the CDR3 is TGTGCCAGCTCACCAACTCTGGGCACAGATACGCAGTATTTT.

The chain recombines TRBV19 with TRBJ2-3, with 7 bases identical to TRBD2. J lost 5 bases, V lost 4 bases, and 9 bases had no gene match. Looked up from germline, CDR1 is LNHDA and CDR2 is SQIVND (reference sequence). This CDR3 is built from 15 residues. CDR3 DNA sequence: TGTGCCAGTAGTACCTTAAGCGGGATAATAGATACGCAGTATTTT. This sequence encodes CASSTLSGIIDTQYF.

The rearrangement uses TRBV18 and TRBJ2-2; the match to TRBD2 covers 8 bases. Losses at the gene ends were 6 bases for V and 2 bases for J; bases not matched to a gene: 5. CDR1 is KGHSH, CDR2 LQKENI, per germline. The CDR3 has 15 residues. The CDR3 bases are TGTGCCAGCTCGCACAGCGGGGGAAACACCGGGGAGCTGTTTTTT. This codes for CASSHSGGNTGELFF.

This rearrangement joins TRBV6-4 to TRBJ2-3; 9 nucleotides line up with TRBD2. The J segment lost 8 bases and the V segment lost 3 bases, leaving 9 bases of the junction unmatched. This CDR3 spans 15 amino acids. Germline CDR1 and CDR2: MRHNA and SNTAGT. As DNA, the CDR3 is TGTGCCAGCAGTGAAGCTAGCGGGGAAGCGGGTACGCAGTATTTT. Translation: CASSEASGEAGTQYF.

CDR3 residues: CSVEKVGGNEQFF. The CDR3 coding sequence is TGCAGCGTTGAAAAGGTGGGAGGGAATGAGCAGTTCTTC. V gene TRBV29-1 combines with J gene TRBJ2-1; TRBD2 matches 7 bases. Germline lookup yields CDR1 SQVTM and CDR2 ANQGSEA. Trimming cost V 2 bases and J 7 bases; bases outside gene matches: 5. This CDR3 region has 13 residues.

The chain links TRBV18 to TRBJ2-2; D is unresolved. The CDR3 sequence is 14 residues long. Germline V gives CDR1 KGHSH, CDR2 LQKENI. V was clipped by 0 bases and J by 3 bases, with 5 bases between them. CDR3 in amino acids: CASSPPFDTGELFF. CDR3 DNA sequence: TGTGCCAGCTCACCACCGTTTGACACCGGGGAGCTGTTTTTT. The full variable domain, in which reference TRBV18 and TRBJ2-2 provide the parts outside the CDR3, is NAGVMQNPRHLVRRRGQEARLRCSPMKGHSHVYWYRQLPEEGLKFMVYLQKENIIDESGMPKERFSAEFPKEGPSILRIQQVVRGDSAAYFCASSPPFDTGELFFGEGSRLTVL.

The V and J genes are TRBV28 and TRBJ1-2; 7 nucleotides match TRBD1. From germline, CDR1 is MDHEN and CDR2 SYDVKM. The CDR3 length is 13 residues. V trimming: 8 bases; J trimming: 4 bases; junction bases outside the gene matches: 7. The CDR3 region is CASLQGNPYGYTF. DNA for the CDR3: TGTGCCAGCCTACAGGGGAACCCCTATGGCTACACCTTC.

In the case of this clone: Other DNA sequences in this specimen translate into the identical CDR3. CDR3 protein: CASSVDGSADTQYF. The DNA of the CDR3 is TGTGCCAGCAGCGTAGACGGTAGTGCAGATACGCAGTATTTT. The chain carries TRBV9 and TRBJ2-3; D gene unclear. Germline CDR1 reads SGDLS; CDR2 reads YYNGEE. Trimming left V 0 bases short and J 4 bases short, with 9 bases between. The CDR3 sequence is 14 residues long.

This clone was counted a few times. CDR3 protein: CASSPTTGGRGTQYF. The CDR3 region has the DNA TGTGCCAGCAGCCCGACAACAGGGGGCAGGGGGACCCAGTACTTC. This rearrangement joins TRBV11-3 to TRBJ2-5, with 9 nucleotides matching TRBD1. The CDR3 runs 15 residues. Germline lookup yields CDR1 SGHNT and CDR2 YENEEA. The V segment lost 5 bases and the J segment 7 bases; nucleotides outside the gene matches: 11.

This clone was counted between two and nine times. J is TRBJ2-7 and V is TRBV11-1; D uncertain. The V and J ends lost 3 bases and 7 bases respectively, with 13 bases between them. CDR1 is SGHAT, CDR2 FQDESV, per germline (reference sequence). This CDR3 spans 13 amino acids. In nucleotides, the CDR3 is TGTGCCAGCAGCTTTTTGGAGCTGGGGGAGCAGTACTTC. Its protein product is CASSFLELGEQYF.

The V gene is TRBV6-5, the J gene TRBJ2-3, with D possibly being TRBD2 (6 bases). The V end lost 2 bases, the J end lost 4 bases, and 13 bases lay between the germline ends. The CDR3 sequence is 15 residues long. Germline-derived CDR1 and CDR2 are MNHEY and SVGAGI. The CDR3 is CASSYLRTTADTQYF. The CDR3 DNA follows: TGTGCCAGCAGTTACCTAAGGACTACGGCAGATACGCAGTATTTT.

The rearrangement uses TRBV15 and TRBJ1-1; D gene unclear. The V and J ends lost 11 bases and 1 base respectively, with 14 bases between them. This CDR3 is built from 13 residues. Germline V gene sequence: CDR1 LNHNV, CDR2 YYDKDF (reference sequence). CDR3 loop: CASKETPNTEAFF. CDR3 nucleotides: TGTGCCTCTAAGGAGACACCGAACACTGAAGCTTTCTTT. The variable domain in full, completed from reference TRBV15 and TRBJ1-1, reads DAMVIQNPRYQVTQFGKPVTLSCSQTLNHNVMYWYQQKSSQAPKLLFHYYDKDFNNEADTPDNFQSRRPNTSFCFLDIRSPGLGDTAMYLCASKETPNTEAFFGQGTRLTVV.

This rearrangement joins TRBV28 to TRBJ2-1, with D perhaps matching TRBD1 or TRBD2 (6 bases each). This CDR3 contains 15 residues. V lost 8 bases to trimming and J lost 0 bases, with 14 bases between them. Germline CDR1 is MDHEN and CDR2 is SYDVKM. The CDR3 DNA is TGTGCCAGCTGGGCCGGGGGCGCCTCCTACAATGAGCAGTTCTTC. As protein: CASWAGGASYNEQFF.

This chain joins TRBV27 and TRBJ2-1; D may be TRBD2 (5 bases). Germline V gene data show CDR1 as MNHEY and CDR2 as SMNVEV (reference sequence). Trimming left V 2 bases short and J 4 bases short, with 15 bases between. This CDR3 contains 16 residues. CDR3 loop: CASSLAAGLKYNEQFF. In DNA, the CDR3 is TGTGCCAGCAGTTTAGCGGCGGGCCTCAAGTACAATGAGCAGTTCTTC.